The 30 T cell receptor beta chains reported below all come from one sample, sequenced in a study of human T cells and chemical hapten exposure. One entry per CDR3 protein, called by TCRdb with MiXCR from the RACE reads. Of more than 65,000 distinct CDR3 sequences in the sample, about a tenth were seen once. Time point in this sample: patch test 1, 2 weeks after DPC sensitization. Indicated treatment: therapeutic diphenylcyclopropenone sensitization with weekly scalp DPC. Here the sequenced sample was whole blood, taken in connection with sensitization to the hapten diphenylcyclopropenone (DPC). All receptors derive from a woman in her 50s with alopecia areata. Some clones in this sample may be carry-over from other donors' samples.

This clonotype has ten or more counts. The chain has TRBV20-1 and TRBJ1-1; tentatively, D is TRBD1 (6 bases). CDR1 DFQATT and CDR2 SNEGSKA come from the germline V gene (reference sequence). V dropped 7 bases and J dropped 5 bases, with 14 bases sitting between them. The CDR3 runs 12 residues. The CDR3, as DNA: TGCAGTGGGAGCGGGGGGCATACTGAAGCTTTCTTT. Translation gives CSGSGGHTEAFF.

The genes are TRBV9 and TRBJ2-1, with no clear D. Germline values: CDR1 SGDLS, CDR2 YYNGEE. CDR3 length: 14 residues. V was trimmed by 0 bases and J by 2 bases, leaving 6 bases between them. For the CDR3, the DNA is TGTGCCAGCAGCGTAGGGTTAGCCTACAATGAGCAGTTCTTC. Encoded protein: CASSVGLAYNEQFF.

This clonotype turned up a few times. The chain employs TRBV20-1 and TRBJ2-3, with no clear D. This CDR3 is 12 amino acids long. The V gene lost 3 bases and the J gene lost 9 bases, with 13 bases spanning the gap. CDR1 and CDR2 from the germline V gene are DFQATT and SNEGSKA (reference sequence). CDR3 sequence: CSASVLTGTQYF. CDR3 nucleotides: TGCAGTGCTAGTGTCCTTACCGGCACGCAGTATTTT.

On this clonotype: The missing conserved phenylalanine or tryptophan at the end of this CDR3 makes a read error likely. The DNA is left out, because the CDR3 cannot be placed on it with certainty; the CDR3 is given as TCRdb lists it. The chain couples TRBV1 to TRBJ2-6; TRBD2, the D gene given by the table, was not confirmed from the DNA. TRBV1 is a pseudogene. The CDR3 extends over 21 residues, inclusive of both ends. CDR3 sequence: CTSSQEEQREVIPPGANVLTL.

The chain combines TRBV9 with TRBJ1-1; possible D gene TRBD1, 5 bases. There are 13 residues in the CDR3. The V end lost 0 bases, the J end lost 10 bases, and 13 bases lay between the germline ends. Germline-derived CDR1 and CDR2 are SGDLS and YYNGEE. The CDR3 sequence is CASSVEGVGRAFF. CDR3 nucleotides: TGTGCCAGCAGCGTAGAAGGGGTCGGTCGAGCTTTCTTT.

The V gene is TRBV7-2, the J gene TRBJ2-3, with TRBD2 matching 8 bases. The ends lost 5 bases at V and 0 bases at J; junction bases unmatched: 10. Germline CDR1 is SGHTA and CDR2 is FQGNSA. This CDR3 has 17 amino acids. CDR3 protein: CASSPLAGSPSTDTQYF. The CDR3 DNA sequence: TGTGCCAGCAGCCCATTAGCGGGAAGTCCTAGCACAGATACGCAGTATTTT.

The gene calls are TRBV11-1 and TRBJ2-1; 7 bases agree with TRBD2. The CDR3 sequence is 16 residues long. Germline V gene lookup returns CDR1 SGHAT and CDR2 FQDESV (reference sequence). With 5 bases clipped from V and 8 bases from J, the junction kept 15 bases outside the gene matches. CDR3 region: CASSVRLAAPEDEQFF. The CDR3, as DNA: TGTGCCAGCAGCGTCCGCCTAGCGGCCCCCGAGGATGAGCAGTTCTTC.

This clonotype was seen at least ten times. This chain links TRBV7-2 with TRBJ2-7; D gene unclear. The CDR3 is made up of 14 amino acids. The ends were cut back, 5 bases at V and 2 bases at J, with 13 bases in the middle. The germline V gene encodes CDR1 SGHTA and CDR2 FQGNSA. This chain's CDR3 is CASSPGPNAYEQYF. The CDR3 bases are TGTGCCAGCAGCCCAGGACCCAATGCCTACGAGCAGTACTTC.

This clonotype was found a few times. The chain has TRBV10-3 and TRBJ2-7; D remains ambiguous. CDR3 length: 14 amino acids. V lost 4 bases and J lost 2, with 12 bases in between. Germline lookup yields CDR1 ENHRY and CDR2 SYGVKD. The CDR3 sequence is CAISGDGHTYEQYF. The CDR3 DNA is TGTGCCATCAGTGGTGACGGCCACACCTACGAGCAGTACTTC.

This clonotype was seen repeatedly, ten times or more. The rearrangement uses TRBV5-1 and TRBJ2-3; TRBD2 aligns across 10 bases. V lost 4 bases to trimming and J lost 2 bases; unmatched junction nucleotides: 4. Germline CDR1 reads SGHRS; CDR2 reads YFSETQ. There are 15 residues in the CDR3. The CDR3: CASSPSGGPTDTQYF. The CDR3 region has the DNA TGCGCCAGCAGCCCTAGCGGGGGCCCCACAGATACGCAGTATTTT.

Of note for this clonotype: This CDR3 is missing its conserved last phenylalanine or tryptophan, likely due to a read error. It is unclear where the CDR3 begins or ends on the DNA, so no DNA is shown, and the CDR3 is as TCRdb lists it. The chain uses TRBV21-1 and TRBJ2-7; the listed D gene, TRBD2, was not tested against the DNA. TRBV21-1 is listed as a pseudogene. With termini counted, the CDR3 has 10 amino acids. CDR3 amino acids: CASSKYWKAL.

The chain is built from TRBV6-2 or TRBV6-3 and TRBJ2-1, with 8 bases fitting TRBD2. CDR1 is MNHEY, CDR2 SVGEGT, per germline. V gave up 6 bases and J gave up 8 bases; unmatched junction bases: 9. There are 14 residues in the CDR3. The CDR3 coding sequence is TGTGCCAGCAGGCCCCAGGGGACTAGTTATGAGCAGTTCTTC. It specifies CASRPQGTSYEQFF.

The genes are TRBV12-5 and TRBJ2-5; 8 nucleotides agree with TRBD2. V lost 4 bases, J lost 1 base, and 8 bases stayed unmatched. Germline V gives CDR1 LGHNT, CDR2 FRNRAP. This CDR3 comprises 16 residues. The CDR3: CASGSRTSPVQETQYF. The CDR3 coding sequence is TGTGCTAGTGGTTCCCGGACTAGCCCCGTCCAAGAGACCCAGTACTTC.

In its sample, this clonotype was seen a few times. The rearrangement links TRBV27 to TRBJ1-6; 11 bases are shared with TRBD1. Germline trimming cut 6 bases from V and 5 bases from J; bases unmatched to any gene: 15. This CDR3 has 19 residues. CDR1 MNHEY and CDR2 SMNVEV come from the germline V gene (reference sequence). The CDR3, as DNA: TGTGCCAGCAGGACCACCCCGCCGGGACAGGGGGGGGATAATTCACCCCTCCACTTT. It translates to CASRTTPPGQGGDNSPLHF.

This clonotype came up many times. The chain employs TRBV6-5 and TRBJ1-1; D is uncertain. Germline CDR1 and CDR2: MNHEY and SVGAGI. The V end lost 0 bases, the J end lost 9 bases, and 8 bases lay between the germline ends. CDR3 size: 12 residues. The CDR3 loop is CASSYSIAQAFF. DNA for the CDR3: TGTGCCAGCAGTTACTCGATTGCTCAAGCTTTCTTT.

This clonotype was counted between two and nine times. This chain joins TRBV10-2 and TRBJ1-4; 8 positions agree with TRBD1. V was clipped by 2 bases and J by 8 bases; unmatched bases: 4. The CDR3 extends over 14 amino acids. Germline V lookup: CDR1 WSHSY, CDR2 SAAADI. CDR3 nucleotides: TGCGCCAGCAGTGAGGACAGGGGAAAAGAAAAACTGTTTTTT. As protein: CASSEDRGKEKLFF.

The rearrangement joins TRBV14 to TRBJ2-3; 10 bases agree with TRBD2. From germline, CDR1 is SGHDN and CDR2 FVKESK. This CDR3 is 15 amino acids long. V lost 0 bases to trimming and J lost 5 bases; unmatched junction nucleotides: 2. CDR3 coding DNA: TGTGCCAGCAGCCAAGAAGCGGGAGGGTTAGATACGCAGTATTTT. Encoded protein: CASSQEAGGLDTQYF.

There are a few counts of this clonotype. The rearrangement uses TRBV29-1 and TRBJ2-1, with 11 nucleotides matching TRBD2. CDR3 length: 14 residues. CDR1 is SQVTM and CDR2 is ANQGSEA in the germline V gene. V lost 7 bases, J lost 4 bases, and 6 bases stayed unmatched. The CDR3 DNA follows: TGCAGCGCCCAGACTAGCGGGGCTTACAATGAGCAGTTCTTC. Protein product: CSAQTSGAYNEQFF.

This clonotype appeared many times. V and J are TRBV20-1 and TRBJ1-5; D may be TRBD1 (5 bases). In germline, CDR1 is DFQATT, CDR2 SNEGSKA (reference sequence). Trimming left V 0 bases short and J 2 bases short, with 11 bases between. The CDR3 is 15 amino acids. The CDR3, as DNA: TGCAGTGCTAGAGATGTAGGGGCAGGCAATCAGCCCCAGCATTTT. It yields the protein CSARDVGAGNQPQHF.

The gene calls are TRBV24-1 and TRBJ2-1, with D possibly being TRBD1 or TRBD2 (5 bases each). The CDR3 has 16 residues. Trimming took off 1 base at V and 9 bases at J, with 18 bases between the two ends. The germline V gene has CDR1 KGHDR and CDR2 SFDVKD. For the CDR3, the DNA is TGTGCCACCAGTGATTTAGAGTCAGGGAGATACGGTGAGCAGTTCTTC. Its translation: CATSDLESGRYGEQFF.

J is TRBJ2-5 and V is TRBV9; D may be TRBD1 (5 bases). Germline V gives CDR1 SGDLS, CDR2 YYNGEE. This CDR3 contains 15 residues. Trimming cost V 2 bases and J 0 bases, with 11 bases left between them. This CDR3 reads CASSVTTGYQETQYF. DNA for the CDR3: TGTGCCAGCAGCGTCACTACAGGTTACCAAGAGACCCAGTACTTC. The variable domain in full, completed from reference TRBV9 and TRBJ2-5, reads DSGVTQTPKHLITATGQRVTLRCSPRSGDLSVYWYQQSLDQGLQFLIQYYNGEERAKGNILERFSAQQFPDLHSELNLSSLELGDSALYFCASSVTTGYQETQYFGPGTRLLVL.

This clonotype was found a few times. CDR3 sequence: CASSPGTYYEQYF. The CDR3 DNA reads as TGTGCCAGCAGCCCCGGGACCTACTACGAGCAGTACTTC. This chain links TRBV9 with TRBJ2-7, with D tentatively TRBD1 or TRBD2 (5 bases each). Deletions cut 4 bases from V and 3 bases from J, with 11 bases between. Germline V gene lookup returns CDR1 SGDLS and CDR2 YYNGEE. This CDR3 is built from 13 residues.

The table lists this clonotype with many counts. The chain has TRBV29-1 and TRBJ2-7; 9 bases are a match to TRBD1. The CDR3 has 14 amino acids. V lost 2 bases, J lost 5 bases, and 7 bases stayed unmatched. Germline V gives CDR1 SQVTM, CDR2 ANQGSEA. CDR3 region: CSVEPGTGTDEQYF. CDR3 coding DNA: TGCAGCGTTGAACCTGGGACAGGGACCGACGAGCAGTACTTC.

This clonotype came up many times. V usage is TRBV20-1 and J usage is TRBJ2-7, with 7 positions matching TRBD1. Germline assignment: CDR1 DFQATT and CDR2 SNEGSKA (reference sequence). Unmatched junction bases numbered 7, after V lost 5 bases and J lost 0 bases. The CDR3 consists of 14 residues. The CDR3 DNA follows: TGCAGTGCTGAGGACAGGCAAATCTCCTACGAGCAGTACTTC. Protein product: CSAEDRQISYEQYF.

This clonotype was seen more than once but under ten times. The chain has TRBV4-2 and TRBJ2-1; D gene uncertain. This CDR3 region has 16 residues. Germline loops: CDR1 LGHNA, CDR2 YNFKEQ. Trimming removed 1 base at V and 6 bases at J, with 16 bases between. CDR3 sequence (DNA): TGTGCCAGCAGCCAAGGGTTCGGGTCGAAACCCAATGAGCAGTTCTTC. Translation gives CASSQGFGSKPNEQFF.

The rearrangement links TRBV12-3 or TRBV12-4 to TRBJ1-1, with 7 bases lining up with TRBD1. V was pared by 3 bases and J by 10 bases, with 8 bases of the junction left unmatched. This CDR3 is built from 13 residues. The CDR3 protein is CASSFIGGGGAFF. For the CDR3, the DNA is TGTGCCAGCAGTTTTATAGGGGGCGGAGGAGCTTTCTTT.

V is TRBV11-3 and J is TRBJ2-3; D perhaps matches TRBD2 (6 bases). The CDR3 is 16 residues long. Germline CDR1 reads SGHNT; CDR2 reads YENEEA. V was shortened by 1 base and J by 4 bases, with 15 bases between the two germline ends. The CDR3 nucleotides read TGTGCCAGCAGCTTAGGGGTCGGGAGAACGTCAGATACGCAGTATTTT. Translating it yields CASSLGVGRTSDTQYF.

This clonotype was found a few times. V is TRBV25-1 and J is TRBJ1-6, with no clear D. The V gene's germline CDR1 is MGHDK and CDR2 SYGVNS. Trimming removed 6 bases at V and 7 bases at J, with 7 bases between. The CDR3 is 12 amino acids. The CDR3 reads CASRRGNSPLHF. The CDR3 coding sequence is TGTGCCAGCAGAAGAGGGAATTCACCCCTCCACTTT.

In this sample, this clonotype turned up many times. The V call is TRBV18, the J call TRBJ1-5; D uncertain. With 1 base removed from V and 2 bases from J, the gap between germline ends came to 12 bases. There are 16 residues in the CDR3. Germline CDR1 reads KGHSH; CDR2 reads LQKENI. The CDR3 DNA is TGTGCCAGCTCACCACAATCACAGCGGGGCAATCAGCCCCAGCATTTT. Translation gives CASSPQSQRGNQPQHF.

V usage is TRBV5-5 and J usage is TRBJ1-1; D remains ambiguous. CDR1 is SGHKS, CDR2 YYEKEE, per germline (reference sequence). This CDR3 is 14 amino acids long. With 0 bases removed from V and 2 bases from J, the gap between germline ends came to 8 bases. The CDR3 here is CASSLVARNTEAFF. Written as DNA, the CDR3 is TGTGCCAGCAGCTTGGTGGCAAGAAACACTGAAGCTTTCTTT.